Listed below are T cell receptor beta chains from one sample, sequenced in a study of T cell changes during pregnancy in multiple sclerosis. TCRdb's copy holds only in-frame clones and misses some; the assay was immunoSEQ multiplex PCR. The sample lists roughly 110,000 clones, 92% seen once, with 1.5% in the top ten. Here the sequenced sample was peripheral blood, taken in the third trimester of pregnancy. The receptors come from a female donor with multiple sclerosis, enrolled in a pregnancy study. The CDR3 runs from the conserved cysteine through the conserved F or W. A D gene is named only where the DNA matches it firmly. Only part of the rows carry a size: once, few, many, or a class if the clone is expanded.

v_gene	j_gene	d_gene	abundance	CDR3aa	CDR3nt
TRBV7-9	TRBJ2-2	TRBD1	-	CASSPGQGLSTGELFF	TGTGCCAGCAGCCCAGGACAGGGGTTAAGCACCGGGGAGCTGTTTTTT
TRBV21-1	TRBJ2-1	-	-	CASSLGQGQGHPNEQFF	TGTGCCAGCAGCCTGGGACAGGGACAGGGACACCCGAATGAGCAGTTCTTC
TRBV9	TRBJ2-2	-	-	CASSVTGSGTGELFF	TGTGCCAGCAGCGTGACAGGATCGGGCACCGGGGAGCTGTTTTTT
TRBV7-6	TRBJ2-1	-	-	CASSHVAEAYNEQFF	TGTGCCAGCAGCCATGTGGCAGAGGCCTACAATGAGCAGTTCTTC
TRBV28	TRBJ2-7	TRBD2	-	CAITSGGSYEQYF	TGTGCCATCACTAGCGGGGGCTCCTACGAGCAGTACTTC
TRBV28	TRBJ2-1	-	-	CASSPGTASYNEQFF	TGTGCCAGCAGTCCAGGGACTGCCTCCTACAATGAGCAGTTCTTC
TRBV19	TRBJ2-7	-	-	CASSPTGSYEQYF	TGTGCCAGTAGCCCGACAGGATCCTACGAGCAGTACTTC
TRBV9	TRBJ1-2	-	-	CASSVGWRPAYGYTF	TGTGCCAGCAGCGTAGGATGGAGGCCGGCCTATGGCTACACCTTC
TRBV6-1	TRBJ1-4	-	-	CASSEKAGSGNEKLFF	TGTGCCAGCAGTGAAAAGGCCGGCAGCGGTAATGAAAAACTGTTTTTT
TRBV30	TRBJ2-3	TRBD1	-	CAWIQGASRTDTQYF	TGTGCCTGGATTCAGGGGGCGTCGAGGACAGATACGCAGTATTTT
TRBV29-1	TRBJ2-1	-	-	CSFRDTREQFF	TGCAGCTTCCGGGACACGCGTGAGCAGTTCTTC
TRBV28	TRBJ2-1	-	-	CASQGGLINEQFF	TGTGCCAGCCAGGGGGGCTTAATAAATGAGCAGTTCTTC
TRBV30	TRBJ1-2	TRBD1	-	CAWSVGQGLYGYTF	TGTGCCTGGAGTGTGGGACAGGGCCTCTATGGCTACACCTTC
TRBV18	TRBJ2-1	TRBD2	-	CASSPPWVAGDAEQFF	TGTGCCAGCTCACCACCTTGGGTAGCGGGAGATGCTGAGCAGTTCTTC
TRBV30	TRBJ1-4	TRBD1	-	CAWSKNRGEHEKLFF	TGTGCCTGGAGTAAAAACAGGGGGGAGCATGAAAAACTGTTTTTT
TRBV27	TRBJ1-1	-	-	CASSLRGGNTEAFF	TGTGCCAGCAGTTTACGGGGGGGGAACACTGAAGCTTTCTTT
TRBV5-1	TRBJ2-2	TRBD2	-	CASSPPGTSVFAGELFF	TGCGCCAGCAGCCCCCCTGGGACTAGCGTTTTCGCCGGGGAGCTGTTTTTT
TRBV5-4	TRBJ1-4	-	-	CASSLSATNEKLFF	TGTGCCAGCAGCTTGTCAGCAACTAATGAAAAACTGTTTTTT
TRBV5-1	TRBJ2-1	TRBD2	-	CASSQILAGGPDEQFF	TGCGCCAGCAGCCAAATTCTAGCGGGAGGGCCGGATGAGCAGTTCTTC
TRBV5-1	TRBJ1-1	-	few	CASSSTTGLNTEAFF	TGCGCCAGCAGCTCAACGACAGGTTTGAACACTGAAGCTTTCTTT
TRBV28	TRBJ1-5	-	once	CASSSNRVTVQPQHF	TGTGCCAGCAGCTCCAACAGGGTAACGGTTCAGCCCCAGCATTTT
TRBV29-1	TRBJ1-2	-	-	CSVEWHHYGYTF	TGCAGCGTTGAATGGCATCATTATGGCTACACCTTC
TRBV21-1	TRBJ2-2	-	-	CASSPRAGAELFF	TGTGCCAGCAGCCCGAGAGCAGGTGCGGAGCTGTTTTTT
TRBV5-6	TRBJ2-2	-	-	CASSPDRLDTGELFF	TGTGCCAGCAGCCCGGACCGACTAGATACCGGGGAGCTGTTTTTT
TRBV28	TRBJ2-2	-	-	CASSLGLARNTGELFF	TGTGCCAGCAGTTTAGGGCTAGCGAGGAACACCGGGGAGCTGTTTTTT
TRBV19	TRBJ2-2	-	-	CASARDTGELFF	TGTGCCAGCGCGAGGGACACCGGGGAGCTGTTTTTT
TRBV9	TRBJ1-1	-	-	CASSTGGYTEAFF	TGTGCCAGCAGCACCGGAGGATACACTGAAGCTTTCTTT
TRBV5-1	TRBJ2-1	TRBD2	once	CASSLGLAGDNEQFF	TGCGCCAGCAGTCTGGGACTAGCGGGAGACAATGAGCAGTTCTTC
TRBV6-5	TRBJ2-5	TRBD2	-	CASSYRRGGETQYF	TGTGCCAGCAGTTACAGGAGGGGAGGGGAGACCCAGTACTTC
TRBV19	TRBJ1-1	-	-	CASSTPSGSSNTEAFF	TGTGCCAGTAGTACCCCCTCGGGGAGCTCGAACACTGAAGCTTTCTTT
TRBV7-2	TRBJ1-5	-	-	CASSLGGAPSNQPQHF	TGTGCCAGCAGCTTGGGGGGGGCCCCTTCCAATCAGCCCCAGCATTTT
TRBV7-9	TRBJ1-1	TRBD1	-	CASSQMETGRFF	TGTGCCAGCAGCCAAATGGAGACAGGGCGGTTCTTT
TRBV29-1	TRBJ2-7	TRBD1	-	CSVARDSPYEQYF	TGCAGCGTAGCACGGGACAGCCCCTACGAGCAGTACTTC
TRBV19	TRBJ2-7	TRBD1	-	CASSTYQQGVGQYF	TGTGCCAGTAGTACGTACCAGCAGGGGGTCGGGCAGTACTTC
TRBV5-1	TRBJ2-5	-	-	CASSLISETQYF	TGCGCCAGCAGTTTGATCTCGGAGACCCAGTACTTC
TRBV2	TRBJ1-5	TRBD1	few	CASSSDRGNQPQHF	TGTGCCAGCAGTTCGGACAGGGGCAATCAGCCCCAGCATTTT
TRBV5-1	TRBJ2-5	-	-	CASKAGGTETQYF	TGCGCCAGCAAAGCAGGCGGGACGGAGACCCAGTACTTC
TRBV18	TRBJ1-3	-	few	CASSTFLGGSGNTIYF	TGTGCCAGCTCCACTTTTCTGGGGGGCTCTGGAAACACCATATATTTT
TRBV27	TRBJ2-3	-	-	CASSLAGSTDTQYF	TGTGCCAGCAGTTTAGCGGGAAGCACAGATACGCAGTATTTT
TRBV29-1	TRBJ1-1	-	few	CSVEPSSGTEAFF	TGCAGCGTGGAGCCCTCTTCGGGGACTGAAGCTTTCTTT
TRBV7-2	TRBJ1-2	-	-	CASSPPRHGYGYTF	TGTGCCAGCAGCCCCCCGCGTCATGGCTATGGCTACACCTTC
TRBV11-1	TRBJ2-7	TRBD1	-	CASSSTGTGAYEQYF	TGTGCCAGCAGCTCAACCGGGACAGGCGCCTACGAGCAGTACTTC
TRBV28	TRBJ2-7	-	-	CASSSLTYEQYF	TGTGCCAGCAGTTCTCTAACCTACGAGCAGTACTTC
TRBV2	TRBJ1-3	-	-	CASSARGLAGTIYF	TGTGCCAGCAGTGCCCGAGGGCTTGCGGGCACCATATATTTT
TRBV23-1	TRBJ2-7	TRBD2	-	CASSSGGGPGPTYEQYF	TGCGCCAGCAGCTCCGGGGGAGGGCCGGGGCCCACCTACGAGCAGTACTTC
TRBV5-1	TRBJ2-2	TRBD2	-	CASSELGRLALSGELFF	TGCGCCAGCAGCGAGCTGGGTCGACTAGCGCTCTCCGGGGAGCTGTTTTTT
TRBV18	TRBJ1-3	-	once	CASSPPNRDSGNTIYF	TGTGCCAGCTCACCACCGAACCGAGACAGTGGAAACACCATATATTTT
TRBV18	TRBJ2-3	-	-	CASSRISTDTQYF	TGTGCCAGCTCTCGTATTAGCACAGATACGCAGTATTTT